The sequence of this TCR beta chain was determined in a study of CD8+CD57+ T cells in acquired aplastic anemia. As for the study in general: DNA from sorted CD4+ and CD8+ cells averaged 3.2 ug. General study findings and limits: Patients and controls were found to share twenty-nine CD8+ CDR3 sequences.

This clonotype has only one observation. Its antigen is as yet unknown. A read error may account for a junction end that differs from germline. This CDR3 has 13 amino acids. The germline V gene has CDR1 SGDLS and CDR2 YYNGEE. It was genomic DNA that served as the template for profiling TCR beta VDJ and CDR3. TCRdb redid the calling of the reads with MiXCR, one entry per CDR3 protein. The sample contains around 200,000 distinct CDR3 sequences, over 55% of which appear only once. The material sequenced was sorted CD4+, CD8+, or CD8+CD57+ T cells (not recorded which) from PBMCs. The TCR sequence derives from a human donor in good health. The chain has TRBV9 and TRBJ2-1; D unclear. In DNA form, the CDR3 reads TGCGCCAGCAGCGCCAACAGTTGCAATGAGCAGTTCTTC. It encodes CASSANSCNEQFF.